This TCR beta chain was recovered during a study of blood T cell repertoires in COVID-19. On the study more broadly: In each case, the material was cDNA or gDNA derived from T cells, B-cell-depleted T cells, or PBMCs.

Profiling relied on immunoSEQ multiplex PCR, and the TCRdb table lists in-frame clones only, not all of them. This sample yields around 1,900 clones, of which roughly 69% are seen a single time; around 24% belongs to the top ten. The receptor comes from a man in his sixties or seventies with active COVID-19. What was sequenced was peripheral blood.

CDR3 DNA sequence: TGTGCCAGCAGCGACGGACAGATGAGCACAGATACGCAGTATTTT. Its translation: CASSDGQMSTDTQYF. The chain recombines TRBV7-3 with TRBJ2-3; D may be TRBD1 (6 bases). Germline V gives CDR1 SGHTA, CDR2 FQGTGA. The CDR3 has 15 amino acids. V lost 5 bases to trimming and J lost 0 bases, with 12 bases between them.